These T cell receptor beta chains were read from a single sample in a study of control samples from healthy donors and cancer patients. Clones were sequenced by immunoSEQ multiplex PCR, and TCRdb holds only the in-frame ones, with some missing. The sample has some 54,000 clones, approximately 95% seen once; the top ten hold around 1.9%. Sequencing input: blood. These receptors all come from a woman under 40 in good health. CDR3s include the opening cysteine and the closing phenylalanine or tryptophan. A D gene is named only where the DNA matches it firmly. Clone sizes are given selectively: once, few, many, or a class where the clone is expanded.

v_gene: TRBV5-8
len: 12
j_gene: TRBJ2-5
abundance: once
d_gene: .
CDR3aa: CASSHMQETQYF
CDR3nt: TGTGCCAGCAGCCACATGCAAGAGACCCAGTACTTC

v_gene: TRBV2
len: 14
j_gene: TRBJ1-1
abundance: .
d_gene: .
CDR3aa: CASNLRAPNTEAFF
CDR3nt: TGTGCCAGCAATTTACGGGCGCCGAACACTGAAGCTTTCTTT

v_gene: TRBV5-1
len: 18
j_gene: TRBJ2-2
abundance: once
d_gene: TRBD2
CDR3aa: CASSLVAPGLASTGELFF
CDR3nt: TGCGCCAGCAGCTTGGTGGCACCGGGACTAGCGAGCACCGGGGAGCTGTTTTTT

v_gene: TRBV28
len: 14
j_gene: TRBJ1-1
abundance: .
d_gene: .
CDR3aa: CASSPPGGGAEAFF
CDR3nt: TGTGCCAGCAGTCCCCCGGGCGGAGGGGCTGAAGCTTTCTTT

v_gene: TRBV19
len: 13
j_gene: TRBJ2-1
abundance: .
d_gene: .
CDR3aa: CASSIGDYNEQFF
CDR3nt: TGTGCCAGTAGTATAGGGGACTACAATGAGCAGTTCTTC

v_gene: TRBV27
len: 14
j_gene: TRBJ1-6
abundance: .
d_gene: TRBD1
CDR3aa: CASRPGQVYSPLHF
CDR3nt: TGTGCCAGCAGACCGGGACAGGTTTATTCACCCCTCCACTTT

v_gene: TRBV5-1
len: 14
j_gene: TRBJ1-1
abundance: .
d_gene: .
CDR3aa: CASSQKRMNTEAFF
CDR3nt: TGCGCCAGCAGCCAAAAGCGAATGAACACTGAAGCTTTCTTT

v_gene: TRBV7-2
len: 18
j_gene: TRBJ2-6
abundance: .
d_gene: .
CDR3aa: CASSLEVGVISGANVLTF
CDR3nt: TGTGCCAGCAGCTTAGAAGTGGGAGTGATCTCTGGGGCCAACGTCCTGACTTTC

v_gene: TRBV5-1
len: 15
j_gene: TRBJ2-7
abundance: .
d_gene: .
CDR3aa: CASSLTGMSSYEQYF
CDR3nt: TGCGCCAGCAGCTTAACAGGGATGAGCTCCTACGAGCAGTACTTC

v_gene: TRBV6-2/TRBV6-3
len: 15
j_gene: TRBJ2-2
abundance: .
d_gene: .
CDR3aa: CASSLGQGKAGELFF
CDR3nt: TGTGCCAGCAGTTTGGGGCAGGGTAAGGCCGGGGAGCTGTTTTTT

v_gene: TRBV4-1
len: 15
j_gene: TRBJ2-7
abundance: .
d_gene: TRBD1
CDR3aa: CASSQEPGTGVEQYF
CDR3nt: TGCGCCAGCAGCCAAGAGCCCGGGACAGGGGTCGAGCAGTACTTC

v_gene: TRBV7-8
len: 11
j_gene: TRBJ2-5
abundance: .
d_gene: .
CDR3aa: CASSVGQTQYF
CDR3nt: TGTGCCAGCTCGGTGGGTCAGACCCAGTACTTC

v_gene: TRBV28
len: 16
j_gene: TRBJ2-7
abundance: .
d_gene: .
CDR3aa: CASSEIKRTLHYEQYF
CDR3nt: TGTGCCAGCAGCGAAATAAAACGGACATTACACTACGAGCAGTACTTC

v_gene: TRBV5-1
len: 14
j_gene: TRBJ2-7
abundance: .
d_gene: TRBD2
CDR3aa: CASSFKRENYEQYF
CDR3nt: TGCGCCAGCAGCTTCAAGCGGGAGAACTACGAGCAGTACTTC

v_gene: TRBV2
len: 14
j_gene: TRBJ1-4
abundance: .
d_gene: .
CDR3aa: CASSPRTTNEKLFF
CDR3nt: TGTGCCAGCAGTCCCAGAACAACTAATGAAAAACTGTTTTTT

v_gene: TRBV9
len: 13
j_gene: TRBJ1-3
abundance: .
d_gene: TRBD1
CDR3aa: CASSPDRGPTIYF
CDR3nt: TGTGCCAGCAGTCCAGACAGGGGGCCCACCATATATTTT

v_gene: TRBV23-1
len: 14
j_gene: TRBJ1-4
abundance: .
d_gene: TRBD1
CDR3aa: CASSLGQGVEKLFF
CDR3nt: TGCGCCAGCAGCCTCGGACAGGGAGTGGAAAAACTGTTTTTT

v_gene: TRBV7-8
len: 16
j_gene: TRBJ2-4
abundance: .
d_gene: .
CDR3aa: CASSLEVQGSKNIQYF
CDR3nt: TGTGCCAGCAGCTTAGAAGTTCAGGGCAGCAAAAACATTCAGTACTTC

v_gene: TRBV5-1
len: 12
j_gene: TRBJ2-1
abundance: .
d_gene: .
CDR3aa: CASRQAGDEQFF
CDR3nt: TGCGCCAGCAGACAGGCCGGCGATGAGCAGTTCTTC

v_gene: TRBV28
len: 16
j_gene: TRBJ2-1
abundance: once
d_gene: TRBD2
CDR3aa: CASSSTSGSSYNEQFF
CDR3nt: TGTGCCAGCAGCTCAACTAGCGGAAGCTCCTACAATGAGCAGTTCTTC

v_gene: TRBV5-8
len: 13
j_gene: TRBJ2-3
abundance: .
d_gene: TRBD1
CDR3aa: CASGTGSTDTQYF
CDR3nt: TGTGCCAGCGGGACAGGGAGCACAGATACGCAGTATTTT

v_gene: TRBV29-1
len: 12
j_gene: TRBJ1-1
abundance: once
d_gene: .
CDR3aa: CSVEDLNTEAFF
CDR3nt: TGCAGCGTTGAAGATTTAAACACTGAAGCTTTCTTT

v_gene: TRBV2
len: 13
j_gene: TRBJ1-4
abundance: once
d_gene: .
CDR3aa: CASSEPGNEKLFF
CDR3nt: TGTGCCAGCAGTGAGCCAGGGAATGAAAAACTGTTTTTT

v_gene: TRBV2
len: 12
j_gene: TRBJ2-3
abundance: .
d_gene: .
CDR3aa: CASSPLGGTQYF
CDR3nt: TGTGCCAGCAGTCCTCTAGGGGGAACGCAGTATTTT

v_gene: TRBV6-5
len: 13
j_gene: TRBJ2-1
abundance: .
d_gene: TRBD2
CDR3aa: CASRGAGYNEQFF
CDR3nt: TGTGCCAGCCGCGGAGCGGGATACAATGAGCAGTTCTTC

v_gene: TRBV28
len: 14
j_gene: TRBJ2-7
abundance: .
d_gene: .
CDR3aa: CASSLPPRVFEQYF
CDR3nt: TGTGCCAGCAGTTTACCGCCCCGCGTCTTCGAGCAGTACTTC

v_gene: TRBV6-5
len: 15
j_gene: TRBJ2-1
abundance: once
d_gene: .
CDR3aa: CASSYGVSSYNEQFF
CDR3nt: TGTGCCAGCAGTTATGGGGTTAGCTCCTACAATGAGCAGTTCTTC

v_gene: TRBV12-3/TRBV12-4
len: 13
j_gene: TRBJ1-5
abundance: .
d_gene: .
CDR3aa: CASSWGGEQPQHF
CDR3nt: TGTGCCAGCAGCTGGGGTGGGGAGCAGCCCCAGCATTTT

v_gene: TRBV28
len: 13
j_gene: TRBJ1-1
abundance: .
d_gene: .
CDR3aa: CASSFGVGTEAFF
CDR3nt: TGTGCCAGCAGTTTCGGGGTGGGCACTGAAGCTTTCTTT

v_gene: TRBV10-3
len: 18
j_gene: TRBJ2-7
abundance: .
d_gene: TRBD2
CDR3aa: CAISELGLAGERAYEQYF
CDR3nt: TGTGCCATCAGTGAGTTAGGGCTAGCGGGGGAGAGGGCCTACGAGCAGTACTTC

v_gene: TRBV19
len: 14
j_gene: TRBJ2-3
abundance: .
d_gene: .
CDR3aa: CASSIQGSTDTQYF
CDR3nt: TGTGCCAGTAGTATACAGGGAAGCACAGATACGCAGTATTTT

v_gene: TRBV30
len: 13
j_gene: TRBJ2-7
abundance: .
d_gene: .
CDR3aa: CAWIGEENYEQYF
CDR3nt: TGTGCCTGGATTGGTGAGGAGAACTACGAGCAGTACTTC

v_gene: TRBV5-5
len: 14
j_gene: TRBJ1-1
abundance: .
d_gene: .
CDR3aa: CASSLAQGGGAAFF
CDR3nt: TGTGCCAGCAGCTTGGCGCAGGGCGGGGGAGCTGCTTTCTTT

v_gene: TRBV7-9
len: 15
j_gene: TRBJ1-5
abundance: .
d_gene: TRBD1
CDR3aa: CASSVGQGSNQPQHF
CDR3nt: TGTGCCAGCAGCGTCGGACAGGGAAGCAATCAGCCCCAGCATTTT

v_gene: TRBV11-2
len: 13
j_gene: TRBJ2-7
abundance: .
d_gene: TRBD1
CDR3aa: CASSSQGPYEQYF
CDR3nt: TGTGCCAGCAGCTCACAGGGGCCCTACGAGCAGTACTTC

v_gene: TRBV5-5
len: 16
j_gene: TRBJ2-1
abundance: .
d_gene: .
CDR3aa: CASSLARGSSYNEQFF
CDR3nt: TGTGCCAGCAGCTTGGCCCGGGGGAGCTCCTACAATGAGCAGTTCTTC

v_gene: TRBV20-1
len: 14
j_gene: TRBJ1-4
abundance: .
d_gene: .
CDR3aa: CSASPPGPNEKLFF
CDR3nt: TGCAGTGCTAGTCCCCCGGGTCCTAATGAAAAACTGTTTTTT

v_gene: TRBV3-1/TRBV3-2
len: 15
j_gene: TRBJ2-7
abundance: .
d_gene: TRBD2
CDR3aa: CASSQVLAGLYEQYF
CDR3nt: TGTGCCAGCAGCCAAGTACTAGCGGGCCTCTACGAGCAGTACTTC

v_gene: TRBV28
len: 16
j_gene: TRBJ1-1
abundance: .
d_gene: .
CDR3aa: CASTLRWVGVNTEAFF
CDR3nt: TGTGCCAGCACCCTACGATGGGTGGGTGTGAACACTGAAGCTTTCTTT

v_gene: TRBV2
len: 13
j_gene: TRBJ2-1
abundance: .
d_gene: .
CDR3aa: CASSRQPYAEQFF
CDR3nt: TGTGCCAGCAGTAGGCAACCCTACGCTGAGCAGTTCTTC

v_gene: TRBV18
len: 14
j_gene: TRBJ2-2
abundance: .
d_gene: .
CDR3aa: CASSQQGPTGELFF
CDR3nt: TGTGCCAGCTCACAGCAGGGTCCCACCGGGGAGCTGTTTTTT

v_gene: TRBV18
len: 15
j_gene: TRBJ1-2
abundance: .
d_gene: TRBD1
CDR3aa: CASSMTGQTNYGYTF
CDR3nt: TGTGCCAGCTCAATGACAGGGCAGACTAACTATGGCTACACCTTC

v_gene: TRBV5-6
len: 14
j_gene: TRBJ1-6
abundance: .
d_gene: .
CDR3aa: CASSFLQINSPLHF
CDR3nt: TGTGCCAGCAGCTTCCTTCAAATTAATTCACCCCTCCACTTT

v_gene: TRBV9
len: 17
j_gene: TRBJ2-2
abundance: .
d_gene: .
CDR3aa: CASSLSLSGANTGELFF
CDR3nt: TGTGCCAGCAGCCTATCATTGTCGGGGGCGAACACCGGGGAGCTGTTTTTT

v_gene: TRBV10-1
len: 19
j_gene: TRBJ1-5
abundance: .
d_gene: .
CDR3aa: CASSEGEKVTFPSNQPQHF
CDR3nt: TGCGCCAGCAGTGAGGGCGAAAAGGTCACTTTCCCATCAAATCAGCCCCAGCATTTT

v_gene: TRBV3-1/TRBV3-2
len: 15
j_gene: TRBJ2-7
abundance: .
d_gene: TRBD1
CDR3aa: CASSRPATGVHEQYF
CDR3nt: TGTGCCAGCAGCAGACCCGCGACAGGGGTCCACGAGCAGTACTTC

v_gene: TRBV11-2
len: 13
j_gene: TRBJ1-5
abundance: once
d_gene: .
CDR3aa: CASSRQENQPQHF
CDR3nt: TGTGCCAGCAGCCGTCAAGAAAATCAGCCCCAGCATTTT

v_gene: TRBV27
len: 16
j_gene: TRBJ2-3
abundance: .
d_gene: .
CDR3aa: CASSLGAGASTDTQYF
CDR3nt: TGTGCCAGCAGCCTGGGGGCAGGGGCTAGCACAGATACGCAGTATTTT

v_gene: TRBV11-2
len: 16
j_gene: TRBJ2-7
abundance: .
d_gene: .
CDR3aa: CASSLVPGTTGGEQYF
CDR3nt: TGTGCCAGCAGCTTAGTCCCCGGGACGACAGGTGGCGAGCAGTACTTC

v_gene: TRBV15
len: 16
j_gene: TRBJ2-1
abundance: .
d_gene: .
CDR3aa: CATSRDVPGEYDEQFF
CDR3nt: TGTGCCACCAGCAGAGATGTGCCGGGAGAGTACGATGAGCAGTTCTTC

v_gene: TRBV7-9
len: 16
j_gene: TRBJ2-7
abundance: .
d_gene: TRBD1
CDR3aa: CASSLGGTGESHEQYF
CDR3nt: TGTGCCAGCAGCTTAGGCGGGACAGGGGAGAGTCACGAGCAGTACTTC